The 6 T cell receptor beta chains listed next were all sequenced from one sample in a study of T cell responses to AZD1222 COVID-19 vaccine. TCRdb's table, derived via immunoSEQ multiplex PCR, lists solely in-frame clones and lacks some. The profile covers approximately 130,000 clones, with around nine tenths appearing a single time and approximately 7.6% taken by the ten largest. The material was peripheral blood, obtained on day 0 of AZD1222 vaccination. All receptors derive from an adult in good health.

This clone was seen only once. The gene calls are TRBV2 and TRBJ2-1, with TRBD2 identical over 10 bases. CDR3 length: 14 residues. V gave up 8 bases and J gave up 4 bases; unmatched junction bases: 5. Germline V gene sequence: CDR1 SNHLY, CDR2 FYNNEI. CDR3 in DNA: TGTGCCAGCGCCGGGACTAGCGAGTACAATGAGCAGTTCTTC. It encodes CASAGTSEYNEQFF.

The chain joins TRBV29-1 to TRBJ2-1; 13 bases match TRBD2. The ends lost 6 bases at V and 1 base at J; junction bases unmatched: 3. Looked up from germline, CDR1 is SQVTM and CDR2 is ANQGSEA. The CDR3 covers 15 residues. CDR3 in amino acids: CSVGTSGVSYNEQFF. CDR3 DNA: TGCAGCGTGGGGACTAGCGGGGTTTCCTACAATGAGCAGTTCTTC.

The chain couples TRBV6-1 to TRBJ1-1, with D hard to call. The germline V and J ends were trimmed by 2 bases and 2 bases, with 6 bases remaining between them. Germline loops: CDR1 MNHNS, CDR2 SASEGT. CDR3 length: 13 residues. Here the CDR3 DNA reads TGTGCCAGCAGTGAAAACCTTAACACTGAAGCTTTCTTT. It translates to CASSENLNTEAFF.

The chain recombines TRBV6-2 or TRBV6-3 with TRBJ2-5; no reliable D call. Between the trimmed V and J ends, which lost 0 bases and 7 bases, there was a span of 6 bases. CDR1 is MNHEY and CDR2 is SVGEGT in the germline V gene. This CDR3 has 12 amino acids. In nucleotides, the CDR3 is TGTGCCAGCAGTTACTCCGATGGGACCCAGTACTTC. It codes for CASSYSDGTQYF.

The V call is TRBV25-1, the J call TRBJ2-5, with 7 positions matching TRBD2. CDR1 is MGHDK and CDR2 is SYGVNS in the germline V gene. V lost 2 bases to trimming and J lost 7 bases; unmatched junction nucleotides: 7. The CDR3 length is 14 residues. CDR3 in amino acids: CASSESVRGGTQYF. The CDR3 DNA follows: TGTGCCAGCAGTGAAAGCGTCCGCGGGGGGACCCAGTACTTC.

The V gene is TRBV13, the J gene TRBJ2-7; the match to TRBD2 covers 14 bases. V was clipped by 6 bases and J by 1 base; unmatched bases: 11. CDR1 is PRHDT, CDR2 FYEKMQ, per germline (reference sequence). This CDR3 comprises 18 residues. This CDR3 is CASSLRPGLAGESYEQYF. The CDR3 nucleotides are TGTGCCAGCAGTTTGAGACCGGGACTAGCGGGAGAGTCCTACGAGCAGTACTTC.